A selection of T cell receptor beta chains follows, all from one sample in a study of patients and donors after allogeneic stem cell transplantation. TCRdb called the RT-PCR reads again in MiXCR, with one record for every CDR3 protein. The sample yields roughly 880,000 distinct CDR3 sequences, roughly 18% seen once. Specimen: blood, either unsorted or a sorted T cell fraction (not recorded which). These receptors all stem from a human donor who was either an allogeneic HSCT recipient or a stem cell or donor lymphocyte infusion donor (not recorded which). It is not recorded whose cells these are; they may come from a transplant donor. CDR3s include the opening cysteine and the closing phenylalanine or tryptophan. The order of the fields is J gene, V gene, CDR3 protein.

j_gene: TRBJ2-7
v_gene: TRBV9
CDR3aa: CASSVGVSSYEQYF

j_gene: TRBJ2-1
v_gene: TRBV11-2
CDR3aa: CASSLVTTNRQRGANEQFF

j_gene: TRBJ2-3
v_gene: TRBV20-1
CDR3aa: CSARNFRTSTDTQYF

j_gene: TRBJ1-5
v_gene: TRBV21-1
CDR3aa: CAPMGRLRNQPQHF

j_gene: TRBJ1-5
v_gene: TRBV2
CDR3aa: CASSEGGGRVAQPQHF

j_gene: TRBJ1-1
v_gene: TRBV9
CDR3aa: CASSAGQGLEAFF

j_gene: TRBJ1-6
v_gene: TRBV2
CDR3aa: CASSERREALHF

j_gene: TRBJ1-2
v_gene: TRBV12-3/TRBV12-4
CDR3aa: CASSDPGRAGYGYTF

j_gene: TRBJ2-7
v_gene: TRBV11-3
CDR3aa: CASSLRWGYEQYF

j_gene: TRBJ1-5
v_gene: TRBV2
CDR3aa: CASREDRLNQPQHF

j_gene: TRBJ2-1
v_gene: TRBV5-1
CDR3aa: CASSPADRGRQQFF

j_gene: TRBJ2-3
v_gene: TRBV27
CDR3aa: CASKAAGGAADTQYF

j_gene: TRBJ2-5
v_gene: TRBV2
CDR3aa: CASRILFGGSRYGTQYF

j_gene: TRBJ1-1
v_gene: TRBV27
CDR3aa: CASSLRAGSNTEAFF

j_gene: TRBJ2-7
v_gene: TRBV19
CDR3aa: CATRDYLYEQYF

j_gene: TRBJ1-1
v_gene: TRBV6-1
CDR3aa: CASSSAGPGAFF

j_gene: TRBJ2-1
v_gene: TRBV5-1
CDR3aa: CASSLGLLVGGSDEQFF

j_gene: TRBJ1-3
v_gene: TRBV7-8
CDR3aa: CASSLVMGNTIYF

j_gene: TRBJ2-5
v_gene: TRBV3-1
CDR3aa: CASSQERANQETQYF

j_gene: TRBJ2-7
v_gene: TRBV29-1
CDR3aa: CSVGDYEQYF

j_gene: TRBJ2-1
v_gene: TRBV12-3/TRBV12-4
CDR3aa: CASSPPQGGEQFF

j_gene: TRBJ2-7
v_gene: TRBV5-1
CDR3aa: CASSLGVYGLEQYF

j_gene: TRBJ1-5
v_gene: TRBV7-2
CDR3aa: CASSDPEGPQHF

j_gene: TRBJ1-4
v_gene: TRBV29-1
CDR3aa: CSGTENEKLFF

j_gene: TRBJ1-5
v_gene: TRBV27
CDR3aa: CATSKGAGQPQHF

j_gene: TRBJ2-1
v_gene: TRBV7-2
CDR3aa: CASSSRRSGEQFF

j_gene: TRBJ2-5
v_gene: TRBV10-3
CDR3aa: CAISDPGNKETQYF

j_gene: TRBJ1-2
v_gene: TRBV7-9
CDR3aa: CASSFAGQGYGYTF

j_gene: TRBJ2-1
v_gene: TRBV2
CDR3aa: CASSELTGDEQFF

j_gene: TRBJ2-2
v_gene: TRBV6-4
CDR3aa: CASSDQYRGRTGELFF

j_gene: TRBJ2-7
v_gene: TRBV9
CDR3aa: CASSGGTSGYEQYF

j_gene: TRBJ2-7
v_gene: TRBV5-5
CDR3aa: CASTLRPDPSYEQYF